This T cell receptor beta chain originates from a study of response to subunit inactivated influenza vaccine. TCRdb re-analysed the RT-PCR reads in MiXCR, keeping a single row per CDR3 protein. This sample carries 550,000 to 650,000 distinct CDR3 sequences, approximately 12% of them seen once, and the ten largest clones take roughly a tenth. This CDR3 spans 14 amino acids. Germline loops: CDR1 DFQATT, CDR2 SNEGSKA (reference sequence). V was shortened by 6 bases and J by 0 bases, with 12 bases between the two germline ends. The V call is TRBV20-1, the J call TRBJ2-1; D not certain. The clonotype was recovered from a man aged 50-60 years who received an inactivated influenza vaccine. This sample comprised PBMCs from blood, obtained on the day of vaccination. CDR3 region: CSARTVSSYNEQFF. The CDR3 nucleotides read TGCAGTGCCCGGACGGTGAGCTCCTACAATGAGCAGTTCTTC.